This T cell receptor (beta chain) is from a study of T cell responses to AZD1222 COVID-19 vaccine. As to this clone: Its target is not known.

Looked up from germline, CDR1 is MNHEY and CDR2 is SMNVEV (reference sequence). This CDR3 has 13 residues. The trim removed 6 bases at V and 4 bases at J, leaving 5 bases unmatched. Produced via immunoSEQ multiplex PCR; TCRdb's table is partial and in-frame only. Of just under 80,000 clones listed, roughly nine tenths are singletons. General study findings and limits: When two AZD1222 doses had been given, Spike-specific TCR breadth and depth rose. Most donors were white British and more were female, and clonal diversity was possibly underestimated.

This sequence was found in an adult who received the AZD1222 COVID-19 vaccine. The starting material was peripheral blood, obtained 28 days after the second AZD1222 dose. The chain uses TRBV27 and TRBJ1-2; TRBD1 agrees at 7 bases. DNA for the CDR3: TGTGCCAGCAGGGGACAGAGCCTCTATGGCTACACCTTC. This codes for CASRGQSLYGYTF.